This passage covers 32 T cell receptor beta chains from one sample sequenced in a study of breast tumors, draining lymph nodes, adjacent tissues. The lymph nodes were axillary draining lymph nodes from breast cancer patients. TCRdb reprocessed the multiplex PCR reads with MiXCR, giving one entry per CDR3 protein. The sample yields more than 200,000 distinct CDR3 sequences, approximately 29% seen once. The sample comprised axillary lymph node tissue. These TCRs come from a female donor with breast cancer. Some clones in this sample may be carry-over from other donors' samples.

The chain combines TRBV13 with TRBJ1-1, with 10 nucleotides matching TRBD1. V trimming: 5 bases; J trimming: 3 bases; junction bases outside the gene matches: 6. CDR1 is PRHDT and CDR2 is FYEKMQ in the germline V gene (reference sequence). The CDR3 extends over 15 amino acids. The CDR3 DNA reads TGTGCCAGCAGCCCGAGGACAGGGGGGCACACTGAAGCTTTCTTT. Amino acids: CASSPRTGGHTEAFF. The full variable domain, in which reference TRBV13 and TRBJ1-1 provide the parts outside the CDR3, is AAGVIQSPRHLIKEKRETATLKCYPIPRHDTVYWYQQGPGQDPQFLISFYEKMQSDKGSIPDRFSAQQFSDYHSELNMSSLELGDSALYFCASSPRTGGHTEAFFGQGTRLTVV.

In this sample, this clonotype turned up many times. The rearrangement links TRBV5-4 to TRBJ1-4; 10 bases fit TRBD1. V lost 4 bases to trimming and J lost 8 bases; unmatched junction nucleotides: 8. The CDR3 is 15 residues long. From germline, CDR1 is SGHNT and CDR2 YYREEE (reference sequence). This chain's CDR3 is CASSPGQGGREKLFF. The CDR3 DNA reads TGTGCCAGCAGCCCCGGACAGGGGGGAAGGGAAAAACTGTTTTTT.

As concerns this clonotype: No conserved phenylalanine or tryptophan ends this CDR3, so it is likely a read error. This rearrangement joins TRBV6-6 to TRBJ2-7; D may correspond to TRBD1 or TRBD2 (5 bases each). Germline CDR1 reads MNHNY; CDR2 reads SVGAGI (reference sequence). The length of the CDR3 is 14 residues. V lost 6 bases, J lost 3 bases, and 15 bases lay in between. The CDR3 here is CASRCDIGGYEQYL. CDR3 coding DNA: TGTGCCAGCAGATGCGACATTGGGGGCTACGAGCAGTACCTC.

This rearrangement joins TRBV9 to TRBJ1-3, with 11 bases matching TRBD1. The CDR3 runs to 17 residues. Trimming removed 3 bases from V and 8 bases from J; junction bases left unmatched: 13. Germline CDR1 reads SGDLS; CDR2 reads YYNGEE. CDR3 DNA: TGTGCCAGCAGCGAATCCGGGACAGGGGGTAGTGGCTACACCATATATTTT. Protein: CASSESGTGGSGYTIYF.

Details on this clonotype: A clone one base away is much larger, so this may be a read error. The rearrangement links TRBV20-1 to TRBJ2-1; the D call may be TRBD1 or TRBD2 (5 bases each). This CDR3 contains 11 residues. Per the germline V gene, CDR1 is DFQATT and CDR2 is SNEGSKA (reference sequence). The CDR3 is CSGGRANEQSF. DNA for the CDR3: TGCAGTGGGGGACGGGCCAATGAGCAGTCCTTC.

This clonotype was counted only a few times. The CDR3 end shows no conserved phenylalanine or tryptophan, and so a read error is likely. The chain carries TRBV20-1 and TRBJ2-5, with D unclear. The germline V gene encodes CDR1 DFQATT and CDR2 SNEGSKA (reference sequence). The CDR3 spans 14 residues. V was shortened by 1 base and J by 7 bases, with 16 bases between the two germline ends. CDR3 amino acids: CSARVPGRRGTQYS. CDR3 nucleotide sequence: TGCAGTGCTAGAGTCCCAGGCAGACGAGGGACCCAGTACTCC.

In this sample, this clonotype turned up many times. V and J are TRBV15 and TRBJ2-3; no reliable D call. The CDR3 covers 13 residues. V dropped 0 bases and J dropped 6 bases, with 7 bases sitting between them. CDR1 and CDR2 (germline): LNHNV, YYDKDF (reference sequence). For the CDR3, the DNA is TGTGCCACCAGCAGAGATGTCGGCGATACGCAGTATTTT. Its protein is CATSRDVGDTQYF. The whole variable domain, remainder taken from reference TRBV15 and TRBJ2-3, is DAMVIQNPRYQVTQFGKPVTLSCSQTLNHNVMYWYQQKSSQAPKLLFHYYDKDFNNEADTPDNFQSRRPNTSFCFLDIRSPGLGDTAMYLCATSRDVGDTQYFGPGTRLTVL.

The genes are TRBV18 and TRBJ2-1; 10 bases align to TRBD2. Germline values: CDR1 KGHSH, CDR2 LQKENI. The CDR3 is 14 residues long. V trimming: 3 bases; J trimming: 9 bases; junction bases outside the gene matches: 5. CDR3 sequence (DNA): TGTGCCAGCTCACCGTCGGGACTAGCGAGTGAGCAGTTCTTC. This encodes CASSPSGLASEQFF.

In its sample, this clonotype is medium-sized. CDR3 sequence reads: CATREGLAANNEQFF. The CDR3 bases are TGTGCCACCAGAGAGGGACTAGCGGCCAACAATGAGCAGTTCTTC. J is TRBJ2-1 and V is TRBV15; 11 bases match TRBD2. The CDR3 covers 15 residues. V dropped 6 bases and J dropped 5; count of bases not matched to a gene: 6. Germline lookup yields CDR1 LNHNV and CDR2 YYDKDF (reference sequence).

Only a few counts were recorded for this clonotype. A much larger clone lies one base from this, so it may be a read error. V is TRBV6-5 and J is TRBJ1-2, with no clear D. The CDR3 runs 13 residues. Between the trimmed V and J ends, which lost 5 bases and 4 bases, there was a span of 11 bases. CDR1 and CDR2 (germline): MNHEY, SVGAGI. CDR3 nucleotides: TGTGCCAGCAGTCGAGGGTCGCCCTATGGCTACACCTTC. Protein: CASSRGSPYGYTF.

This clonotype has only a few counts. In nucleotides, the CDR3 is TGCAGTGCTACCCTCACCCCCCAGGGAGTTAACATTCAGTACTTC. Protein product: CSATLTPQGVNIQYF. The chain joins TRBV20-1 to TRBJ2-4; D tentatively fits TRBD1 or TRBD2 (5 bases each). The CDR3 has 15 residues. Germline V lookup: CDR1 DFQATT, CDR2 SNEGSKA (reference sequence). Trimming pared 4 bases from V and 7 bases from J, leaving 20 bases between.

This clonotype was counted ten times or more. The chain links TRBV7-9 to TRBJ2-2, with 8 bases that match TRBD1. V shed 4 bases, J shed 4 bases, and the junction held 8 bases outside the gene matches. This CDR3 contains 16 residues. From germline, CDR1 is SEHNR and CDR2 FQNEAQ (reference sequence). CDR3 region: CASSSRTGTGTGELFF. The CDR3 nucleotides read TGTGCCAGCAGCTCCCGTACCGGGACAGGCACCGGGGAGCTGTTTTTT.

This clonotype was detected ten times or more. The gene calls are TRBV4-3 and TRBJ2-7; 7 positions agree with TRBD1. This CDR3 has 15 amino acids. The germline CDR1 and CDR2 sequences are LGHNA and YSLEER. Unmatched junction bases numbered 5, after V lost 3 bases and J lost 0 bases. This CDR3 is CASSQMTGTSYEQYF. CDR3 in DNA: TGCGCCAGCAGCCAGATGACAGGGACCTCCTACGAGCAGTACTTC.

V gene TRBV7-6 combines with J gene TRBJ2-2, with 12 bases matching TRBD2. The CDR3 is 17 residues long. J was trimmed by 0 bases and V by 4 bases; bases with no gene match: 3. CDR1 is SGHVS and CDR2 is FNYEAQ in the germline V gene. The CDR3 nucleotides read TGTGCCAGCAGCTCGGGACTAGCGGGTCCGAACACCGGGGAGCTGTTTTTT. It encodes CASSSGLAGPNTGELFF. Based on the CDR3 plus reference TRBV7-6 and TRBJ2-2, the full variable domain is GAGVSQSPRYKVTKRGQDVALRCDPISGHVSLYWYRQALGQGPEFLTYFNYEAQQDKSGLPNDRFSAERPEGSISTLTIQRTEQRDSAMYRCASSSGLAGPNTGELFFGEGSRLTVL.

The rearrangement links TRBV29-1 to TRBJ1-2; D gene uncertain. The CDR3 totals 12 residues. From germline, CDR1 is SQVTM and CDR2 ANQGSEA. V gave up 1 base and J gave up 8 bases, with 11 bases separating them. CDR3 coding DNA: TGCAGCGTTGAAGCTACCCCGAACGGCTACACCTTC. As protein: CSVEATPNGYTF.

There are many counts of this clonotype. The gene calls are TRBV4-1 and TRBJ2-1; D perhaps matches TRBD2 (5 bases). CDR1 MGHRA and CDR2 YSYEKL come from the germline V gene. The CDR3 totals 16 residues. Trimming took 0 bases from V and 6 from J, leaving 15 bases between them. Here the CDR3 reads CASSQDRGTWGNEQFF. The DNA for the CDR3 is TGCGCCAGCAGCCAAGATCGGGGAACCTGGGGCAATGAGCAGTTCTTC.

This rearrangement joins TRBV4-3 to TRBJ2-7; TRBD2 aligns across 10 bases. Trimming at V came to 4 bases and at J to 7 bases, leaving 1 base not matched to a gene. This CDR3 is 12 amino acids long. From germline, CDR1 is LGHNA and CDR2 YSLEER. CDR3 region: CASSRSGGEQYF. In DNA form, the CDR3 reads TGCGCCAGCAGCCGTAGCGGGGGGGAGCAGTACTTC.

This clonotype was observed a few times. The V and J genes are TRBV5-1 and TRBJ1-2; D is perhaps TRBD1 (5 bases). V lost 4 bases and J 4 bases, leaving 14 bases between the germline ends. Germline-derived CDR1 and CDR2 are SGHRS and YFSETQ. This CDR3 has 14 amino acids. The DNA of the CDR3 is TGCGCCAGCAGCCAAGACCGTGGGGGCTATGGCTACACCTTC. The encoded protein is CASSQDRGGYGYTF.

Details on this clonotype: A much larger clone is a single base away; this may be a read error. The V call is TRBV7-2, the J call TRBJ2-3; D is unclear. The last part of the DNA fits TRBJ1-5 better; the J call may be wrong. Germline V gives CDR1 SGHTA, CDR2 FQGNSA. CDR3 length equals 15 residues. The DNA of the CDR3 is TGTGCCAGCAGCTTGGGCGGGAGGGCCAAAGATACGCAGCATTTT. Its protein product is CASSLGGRAKDTQHF.

This clonotype has a handful of counts. The DNA is omitted, as the CDR3 cannot be located on it reliably, and the CDR3 follows TCRdb's listing. The V gene is TRBV30, the J gene TRBJ1-5. The CDR3 length equals 13 residues, ends included. From germline, CDR1 is GTSNPN and CDR2 SVGIG (reference sequence). CDR3 region: CAWKFWRGQPQHF.

The table lists this clonotype with many counts. The chain carries TRBV18 and TRBJ1-6; 9 bases map to TRBD1. The CDR3 is made up of 16 amino acids. CDR1 is KGHSH, CDR2 LQKENI, per germline. V trimming: 3 bases; J trimming: 9 bases; junction bases outside the gene matches: 9. CDR3: CASSPALQGAGSPLHF. Here the CDR3 DNA reads TGTGCCAGCTCACCTGCCTTACAGGGGGCAGGTTCACCCCTCCACTTT.

This clonotype was counted a few times. Relative to the germline gene, one junction end is altered; a read error may explain this. The genes are TRBV20-1 and TRBJ2-4; D remains ambiguous. This CDR3 region has 14 residues. CDR1 is DFQATT and CDR2 is SNEGSKA in the germline V gene (reference sequence). The CDR3 loop is CSVPPRIAKTIQYF. CDR3 DNA: TGCAGTGTCCCCCCCCGAATAGCCAAAACCATTCAGTACTTC.

Note on this clonotype: A much more abundant neighbour one base away suggests this may be a read error. The genes are TRBV28 and TRBJ2-5; D is possibly TRBD1 or TRBD2 (6 bases each). The CDR3 is made up of 15 amino acids. Trimming stripped 4 bases from V and 9 bases from J, with 21 bases between. Germline CDR1 MDHEN, CDR2 SYDVKM. Written as DNA, the CDR3 is TGTGCCAGCAGTTCAACCGGGACAATTAGGGAGGCCCAGTACTTC. The encoded protein is CASSSTGTIREAQYF.

Regarding this clonotype: Just one base apart from a much larger clone, this may be a read error. The V call is TRBV6-5, the J call TRBJ2-1; 14 bases agree with TRBD2. The CDR3 runs to 14 residues. The V segment lost 6 bases and the J segment 8 bases; nucleotides outside the gene matches: 3. Germline-derived CDR1 and CDR2 are MNHEY and SVGAGI. The CDR3 here is CASSGTSGRDEQFF. The CDR3, as DNA: TGTGCCAGCAGCGGGACTAGCGGGAGAGATGAGCAGTTCTTC.

This clonotype was recorded many times. The V gene is TRBV19, the J gene TRBJ1-5, with TRBD1 identical over 8 bases. Germline V gene lookup returns CDR1 LNHDA and CDR2 SQIVND (reference sequence). Unmatched junction bases numbered 9, after V lost 0 bases and J lost 2 bases. The CDR3 consists of 18 residues. CDR3 bases: TGTGCCAGTAGTATAGAGAGTAGCAGGGGGCTCGGCAATCAGCCCCAGCATTTT. The encoded protein is CASSIESSRGLGNQPQHF.

In this sample, this clonotype turned up many times. The rearrangement joins TRBV5-6 to TRBJ2-7; possibly TRBD1 or TRBD2 for D (5 bases each). V was cut by 0 bases and J by 5 bases, with 6 bases left in between. The CDR3 extends over 12 amino acids. Germline values: CDR1 SGHDT, CDR2 YYEEEE. The CDR3 DNA follows: TGTGCCAGCAGCTTGGTGGGGGACGAGCAGTACTTC. Its protein product is CASSLVGDEQYF.

This chain connects TRBV20-1 to TRBJ1-1; TRBD1 matches 8 bases. The germline gives CDR1 DFQATT, CDR2 SNEGSKA (reference sequence). Trimming cost V 0 bases and J 10 bases; bases outside gene matches: 4. The CDR3 spans 12 residues. The CDR3 is CSAREGTGGAFF. CDR3 in DNA: TGCAGTGCTAGAGAAGGGACAGGCGGAGCTTTCTTT.

This clonotype was seen only a few times. The junction differs from germline at one of its ends, possibly a read error. The rearrangement uses TRBV6-6 and TRBJ1-5; D unclear. The V gene's germline CDR1 is MNHNY and CDR2 SVGAGI (reference sequence). There are 12 residues in the CDR3. For the CDR3, the DNA is TGTACCAGCAGTTACGGCAATCAGCCCCGGCATTTT. This translates into CTSSYGNQPRHF.

This clonotype has a count of ten or more. This chain links TRBV20-1 with TRBJ2-7; 14 nucleotides align to TRBD2. The CDR3 has 17 amino acids. Unmatched junction bases numbered 9, after V lost 3 bases and J lost 2 bases. CDR1 and CDR2 from the germline V gene are DFQATT and SNEGSKA (reference sequence). For the CDR3, the DNA is TGCAGTGCTAGCGGGACTAGCGGGAGTTCGTCCCCCTACGAGCAGTACTTC. It encodes CSASGTSGSSSPYEQYF.

This clonotype was detected ten times or more. The V gene is TRBV5-1, the J gene TRBJ2-7; D tentatively reads TRBD1 or TRBD2 (6 bases each). V shed 0 bases and J shed 7 bases, with 17 bases lying between them. The CDR3 length is 15 residues. Germline V gene sequence: CDR1 SGHRS, CDR2 YFSETQ. CDR3: CASSLEYRQGGEQYF. CDR3 sequence (DNA): TGCGCCAGCAGCTTGGAATATCGGCAAGGGGGGGAGCAGTACTTC.

The chain couples TRBV7-9 to TRBJ1-4, with D tentatively TRBD1 (5 bases). Germline V lookup: CDR1 SEHNR, CDR2 FQNEAQ (reference sequence). V was clipped by 6 bases and J by 6 bases, with 14 bases between them. CDR3 size: 14 residues. The CDR3 reads CASRTGTGHEKLFF. CDR3 nucleotide sequence: TGTGCCAGCAGAACCGGGACGGGGCATGAAAAACTGTTTTTT.

This clonotype was detected ten times or more. This rearrangement joins TRBV4-1 to TRBJ1-5; TRBD1 is a possible D gene (6 bases). Trimming removed 6 bases from V and 2 bases from J, with 14 bases in between. The CDR3 has 15 amino acids. Germline V CDR1 and CDR2: MGHRA, YSYEKL. The CDR3 DNA is TGCGCCAGCAGTGAGCCGGGACACCGCAATCAGCCCCAGCATTTT. Protein: CASSEPGHRNQPQHF.